Below, 32 T cell receptor beta chains from the same sample are listed, as sequenced in a study of post-analysis software for immune sequencing data. Antigens of these TCRs are unknown. Study-wide results and caveats: TRBV segments more frequent in patients than in controls numbered roughly five and included TRBV5-6, TRBV5-1 and TRBV20-1.

Each TCR beta cDNA library carried unique molecular identifiers. Via MiXCR, TCRdb re-called the PCR reads, giving one row per CDR3 protein. The sample has approximately 660,000 distinct CDR3 sequences, roughly three fifths seen once. Sample: blood. The origin of the receptors is a girl aged 2 to 10 with multiple sclerosis.

The chain couples TRBV6-1 to TRBJ1-1, with D unclear. Germline loops: CDR1 MNHNS, CDR2 SASEGT. The V gene lost 4 bases and the J gene lost 4 bases, with 7 bases spanning the gap. This CDR3 has 12 residues. CDR3 sequence reads: CASSGPSTEAFF. CDR3 in DNA: TGTGCCAGCAGTGGGCCAAGCACTGAAGCTTTCTTT.

The J gene is TRBJ2-5, the V gene TRBV29-1, with D possibly matching TRBD2 (5 bases). V lost 4 bases and J lost 5, with 17 bases in between. Germline V gene sequence: CDR1 SQVTM, CDR2 ANQGSEA. The CDR3 covers 14 residues. In DNA, the CDR3 is TGCAGCGTTGGAATAGCGAGACCCTTGGAGACCCAGTACTTC. It is translated as CSVGIARPLETQYF.

This chain joins TRBV12-3 or TRBV12-4 and TRBJ1-6, with D perhaps matching TRBD1 (5 bases). CDR3 length: 13 amino acids. V was shortened by 6 bases and J by 7 bases, with 10 bases between the two germline ends. CDR3 nucleotides: TGTGCCAGCAGCTCACAGGAAAATTCACCCCTCCACTTT. It specifies CASSSQENSPLHF.

This rearrangement joins TRBV5-1 to TRBJ2-1; D call uncertain. This CDR3 region has 15 residues. CDR1 SGHRS and CDR2 YFSETQ come from the germline V gene. Trimming took off 4 bases at V and 2 bases at J, with 13 bases between the two ends. The CDR3 sequence: CASSAELLAYNEQFF. CDR3 nucleotide sequence: TGCGCCAGCAGCGCAGAACTCTTGGCCTACAATGAGCAGTTCTTC.

The gene calls are TRBV12-3 or TRBV12-4 and TRBJ1-4; D remains ambiguous. This CDR3 is built from 14 residues. V shed 1 base and J shed 8 bases, with 11 bases lying between them. The chain's CDR3 is CASSLDGVVEKLFF. The CDR3 DNA reads TGTGCCAGCAGTTTAGACGGGGTAGTCGAAAAACTGTTTTTT.

The chain couples TRBV7-2 to TRBJ1-2; 7 bases align to TRBD1. The germline CDR1 and CDR2 sequences are SGHTA and FQGNSA. V shed 5 bases, J shed 2 bases, and the junction held 5 bases outside the gene matches. This CDR3 is built from 14 residues. This chain's CDR3 is CASSQGQKNYGYTF. CDR3 nucleotide sequence: TGTGCCAGCAGCCAGGGACAGAAAAACTATGGCTACACCTTC.

The chain carries TRBV21-1 and TRBJ1-5. TRBV21-1 is deemed a pseudogene. There are 13 residues in the CDR3. CDR3 coding DNA: TGTGCCAGCCCACGGCCGTTCGGGCAGCCCCAGCATTTT. Translation gives CASPRPFGQPQHF.

This chain joins TRBV20-1 and TRBJ2-5; 7 bases fit TRBD2. Trimming cost V 6 bases and J 2 bases; bases outside gene matches: 9. This CDR3 is built from 14 residues. Germline CDR1 is DFQATT and CDR2 is SNEGSKA (reference sequence). The CDR3 sequence is CSAIHSGQQETQYF. The CDR3 DNA follows: TGCAGTGCCATCCATAGCGGGCAGCAAGAGACCCAGTACTTC.

This clonotype has just a few counts. Relative to the germline gene, one junction end is altered; a read error may explain this. The rearrangement uses TRBV20-1 and TRBJ1-2; 8 positions agree with TRBD1. This CDR3 has 17 residues. Per the germline V gene, CDR1 is DFQATT and CDR2 is SNEGSKA (reference sequence). CDR3 in amino acids: CSARDHLDRDFNHGYTF. CDR3 DNA sequence: TGCAGTGCTAGAGACCATTTGGACAGGGACTTTAACCATGGCTACACCTTC.

The genes are TRBV6-2 or TRBV6-3 and TRBJ1-5; 7 nucleotides match TRBD1. Germline CDR1 MNHEY, CDR2 SVGEGT. The CDR3 has 17 amino acids. V shed 2 bases, J shed 9 bases, and the junction held 16 bases outside the gene matches. The CDR3 nucleotides read TGTGCCAGCAGTTACACAGTACCGGGACAGTTTCTGGGGCCCCAGCATTTT. Residues: CASSYTVPGQFLGPQHF.

The V and J genes are TRBV5-1 and TRBJ2-5, with D uncertain. The tail of the sequence fits TRBJ2-7 better, so the J call may be wrong. This CDR3 spans 13 amino acids. Per germline, CDR1 SGHRS and CDR2 YFSETQ. CDR3 region: CASSLSWDYEQYF. The CDR3 nucleotides read TGCGCCAGCAGCTTGAGTTGGGACTACGAGCAGTACTTC.

This clonotype has more than one count but fewer than ten. V is TRBV12-3 or TRBV12-4 and J is TRBJ2-5, with 11 bases lining up with TRBD2. V was pared by 6 bases and J by 4 bases, with 10 bases of the junction left unmatched. This CDR3 region has 16 residues. The CDR3 DNA reads TGTGCCAGCAGCCGACTAGCGGGGTTACATGGAGAGACCCAGTACTTC. This codes for CASSRLAGLHGETQYF.

This sequence joins TRBV2 and TRBJ2-1; 10 bases are a match to TRBD1. The DNA end favors TRBJ2-7, so the J call may be wrong. The CDR3 loop spans 18 amino acids. Germline V gene data show CDR1 as SNHLY and CDR2 as FYNNEI. The CDR3, as DNA: TGTGCCAGCAGTTCGGACAGGGGGAATTTAAGGTCCTACAATGAGCAGTACTTC. As protein: CASSSDRGNLRSYNEQYF.

This chain connects TRBV20-1 to TRBJ2-1; D uncertain. The CDR3 runs to 14 residues. Trimming took off 3 bases at V and 4 bases at J, with 13 bases between the two ends. CDR1 and CDR2 from the germline V gene are DFQATT and SNEGSKA (reference sequence). CDR3 sequence (DNA): TGCAGTGCTAGGGGCCGTGTTGAATACAATGAGCAGTTCTTC. The encoded protein is CSARGRVEYNEQFF.

This clonotype was seen a few times. The chain uses TRBV6-6 and TRBJ2-1; unclear D gene. There are 15 residues in the CDR3. The germline V gene encodes CDR1 MNHNY and CDR2 SVGAGI (reference sequence). V shed 0 bases and J shed 9 bases, with 15 bases lying between them. CDR3: CASSYSGKGKAEQFF. CDR3 in DNA: TGTGCCAGCAGTTACTCCGGTAAGGGTAAGGCTGAGCAGTTCTTC.

This clonotype occurred a few times. The chain combines TRBV7-3 with TRBJ2-7; 10 bases are a match to TRBD1. The CDR3 consists of 14 residues. The J segment lost 6 bases and the V segment lost 3 bases, leaving 5 bases of the junction unmatched. Germline V CDR1 and CDR2: SGHTA, FQGTGA. In DNA form, the CDR3 reads TGTGCCAGCAGCTTCGGGACAGGGGAGGGCGAGCAGTACTTC. Amino acid sequence: CASSFGTGEGEQYF.

This chain uses TRBV12-3 or TRBV12-4 with TRBJ2-2, with D unclear. Trimming pared 1 base from V and 4 bases from J, leaving 13 bases between. CDR3 length equals 16 residues. CDR3 DNA: TGTGCCAGCAGTTTAGTGTTTGGCAGCAGCACCGGGGAGCTGTTTTTT. It translates to CASSLVFGSSTGELFF.

This clonotype has just one count. This chain uses TRBV7-9 with TRBJ2-5; D remains unclear. The CDR3 is 14 residues long. V gave up 1 base and J gave up 4 bases, with 10 bases separating them. Looked up from germline, CDR1 is SEHNR and CDR2 is FQNEAQ (reference sequence). The CDR3, as DNA: TGTGCCAGCAGCTTAGGGCAGCACTCAGAGACCCAGTACTTC. Translated, it gives CASSLGQHSETQYF.

The rearrangement uses TRBV12-3 or TRBV12-4 and TRBJ1-2; 9 bases line up with TRBD1. This CDR3 has 14 residues. Germline trimming cut 11 bases from V and 4 bases from J; bases unmatched to any gene: 11. This CDR3 reads CAHTRRDRVYGYTF. The CDR3 DNA reads as TGTGCCCACACACGTAGGGACAGGGTCTATGGCTACACCTTC.

V gene TRBV5-1 combines with J gene TRBJ2-5, with 8 bases matching TRBD1. V lost 4 bases and J lost 0; bases outside the gene matches: 8. Germline V gene data show CDR1 as SGHRS and CDR2 as YFSETQ. The CDR3 covers 16 residues. CDR3 nucleotides: TGCGCCAGCAGCCGCCAGGGACAGGTGAACCAAGAGACCCAGTACTTC. Translating gives CASSRQGQVNQETQYF.

This clonotype was detected only a few times. V and J are TRBV5-4 and TRBJ2-3; TRBD1 might be the D (5 bases). Trimming removed 1 base at V and 2 bases at J, with 8 bases between. This CDR3 is built from 14 residues. Germline V gives CDR1 SGHNT, CDR2 YYREEE (reference sequence). The CDR3 reads CASSLQGTTDTQYF. The DNA for the CDR3 is TGTGCCAGCAGCTTGCAGGGAACCACAGATACGCAGTATTTT.

CDR3 sequence reads: CSAKKDGLLDNEQFF. CDR3 bases: TGCAGTGCTAAAAAAGACGGACTACTAGACAATGAGCAGTTCTTC. This chain connects TRBV20-1 to TRBJ2-1, with D maybe TRBD2 (6 bases). CDR3 length equals 15 residues. The germline V gene encodes CDR1 DFQATT and CDR2 SNEGSKA (reference sequence). V shed 4 bases and J shed 5 bases, with 18 bases lying between them.

The rearrangement joins TRBV7-8 to TRBJ2-2, with D possibly being TRBD1 (5 bases). V lost 8 bases, J lost 2 bases, and 12 bases lay in between. The V gene's germline CDR1 is SGHVS and CDR2 FQNEAQ. The CDR3 has 14 amino acids. The CDR3 sequence: CASGTRENTGELFF. In DNA, the CDR3 is TGTGCCAGCGGAACCAGGGAAAACACCGGGGAGCTGTTTTTT.

The V call is TRBV7-9, the J call TRBJ2-2, with D maybe TRBD1 (6 bases). V was pared by 7 bases and J by 4 bases, with 16 bases between. The germline V gene has CDR1 SEHNR and CDR2 FQNEAQ (reference sequence). The CDR3 has 15 amino acids. CDR3 nucleotide sequence: TGTGCCAGCACCCTATCCAGGGGACCCACCGGGGAGCTGTTTTTT. The encoded protein is CASTLSRGPTGELFF.

The chain employs TRBV20-1 and TRBJ1-2; D is unclear. Per the germline V gene, CDR1 is DFQATT and CDR2 is SNEGSKA (reference sequence). The CDR3 sequence is 12 residues long. Trimming pared 0 bases from V and 6 bases from J, leaving 8 bases between. Written as DNA, the CDR3 is TGCAGTGCTAGAGATCCCGAACATGGCTACACCTTC. It specifies CSARDPEHGYTF.

This clonotype was observed a few times. The chain joins TRBV4-1 to TRBJ2-3, with D possibly being TRBD1 or TRBD2 (5 bases each). Trimming removed 0 bases from V and 3 bases from J, with 16 bases in between. The germline V gene has CDR1 MGHRA and CDR2 YSYEKL. CDR3 size: 17 residues. Here the CDR3 reads CASSQDGGARLTDTQYF. For the CDR3, the DNA is TGCGCCAGCAGCCAAGATGGGGGAGCTCGACTAACAGATACGCAGTATTTT.

V is TRBV6-5 and J is TRBJ2-1; 10 nucleotides agree with TRBD2. This CDR3 has 16 residues. Germline trimming cut 6 bases from V and 1 base from J; bases unmatched to any gene: 6. From germline, CDR1 is MNHEY and CDR2 SVGAGI. In nucleotides, the CDR3 is TGTGCCAGCAGCCAGACTAGCGGGTCGTCCTACAATGAGCAGTTCTTC. As protein: CASSQTSGSSYNEQFF.

The chain links TRBV20-1 to TRBJ2-5; no firm D call. Germline CDR1 DFQATT, CDR2 SNEGSKA (reference sequence). The CDR3 consists of 11 residues. Trimming removed 3 bases from V and 5 bases from J, with 7 bases in between. CDR3 coding DNA: TGCAGTGCTAGTTGGTTGGAGACCCAGTACTTC. It specifies CSASWLETQYF.

The J gene is TRBJ2-1, the V gene TRBV12-3 or TRBV12-4; no clear D gene. This CDR3 has 15 residues. The ends were cut back, 3 bases at V and 0 bases at J, with 9 bases in the middle. CDR3 sequence: CASSLSDHSYNEQFF. CDR3 nucleotide sequence: TGTGCCAGCAGTTTGTCGGATCACTCCTACAATGAGCAGTTCTTC.

This clonotype occurred a few times. V and J are TRBV20-1 and TRBJ2-2; D might be TRBD2 (6 bases). V lost 6 bases to trimming and J lost 0 bases, with 14 bases between them. The CDR3 is 15 amino acids. From germline, CDR1 is DFQATT and CDR2 SNEGSKA (reference sequence). The CDR3 DNA reads as TGCAGTGCCAGAAAAGCGGGTACGAACACCGGGGAGCTGTTTTTT. It is translated as CSARKAGTNTGELFF.

The rearrangement uses TRBV5-5 and TRBJ1-4; D is possibly TRBD1 (6 bases). Deletions cut 4 bases from V and 8 bases from J, with 21 bases between. CDR1 SGHKS and CDR2 YYEKEE come from the germline V gene (reference sequence). The CDR3 extends over 16 amino acids. The CDR3: CASSAGGTQRWEKLFF. The CDR3 bases are TGTGCCAGCAGCGCCGGAGGGACACAGAGGTGGGAAAAACTGTTTTTT.

The gene calls are TRBV20-1 and TRBJ1-2, with 9 bases matching TRBD1. After removal of 6 bases from V and 8 bases from J, the junction contained 7 bases not matched to a gene. This CDR3 has 12 amino acids. Germline V gene lookup returns CDR1 DFQATT and CDR2 SNEGSKA (reference sequence). The CDR3 loop is CSAGDREWGYTF. For the CDR3, the DNA is TGCAGTGCAGGGGACAGGGAATGGGGCTACACCTTC.